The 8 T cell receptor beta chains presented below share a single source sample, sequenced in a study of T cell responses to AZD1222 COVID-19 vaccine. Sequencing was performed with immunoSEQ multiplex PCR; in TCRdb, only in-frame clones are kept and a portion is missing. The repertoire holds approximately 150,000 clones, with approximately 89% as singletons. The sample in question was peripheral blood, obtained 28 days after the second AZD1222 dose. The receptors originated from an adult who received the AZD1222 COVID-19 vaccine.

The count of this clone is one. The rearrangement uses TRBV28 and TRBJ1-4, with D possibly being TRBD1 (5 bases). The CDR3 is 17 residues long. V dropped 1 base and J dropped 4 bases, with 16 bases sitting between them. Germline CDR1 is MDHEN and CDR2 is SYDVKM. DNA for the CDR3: TGTGCCAGCAGTTTATCCCTCGGGGCTAAGGTTAATGAAAAACTGTTTTTT. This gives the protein CASSLSLGAKVNEKLFF. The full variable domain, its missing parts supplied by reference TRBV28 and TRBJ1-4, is DVKVTQSSRYLVKRTGEKVFLECVQDMDHENMFWYRQDPGLGLRLIYFSYDVKMKEKGDIPEGYSVSREKKERFSLILESASTNQTSMYLCASSLSLGAKVNEKLFFGSGTQLSVL.

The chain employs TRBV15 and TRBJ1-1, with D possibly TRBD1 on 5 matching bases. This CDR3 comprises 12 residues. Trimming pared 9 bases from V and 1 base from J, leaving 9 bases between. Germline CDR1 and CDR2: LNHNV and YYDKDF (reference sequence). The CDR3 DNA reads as TGTGCCACGGGGGGGGAGAACACTGAAGCTTTCTTT. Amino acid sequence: CATGGENTEAFF.

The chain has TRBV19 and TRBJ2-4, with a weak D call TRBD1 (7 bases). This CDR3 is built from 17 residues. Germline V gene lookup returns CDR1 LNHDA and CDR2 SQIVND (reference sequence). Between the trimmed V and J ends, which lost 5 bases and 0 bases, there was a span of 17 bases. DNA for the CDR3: TGTGCCAGTAGTCAGGAGGGGGCGATCCTAGCCAAAAACATTCAGTACTTC. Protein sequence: CASSQEGAILAKNIQYF.

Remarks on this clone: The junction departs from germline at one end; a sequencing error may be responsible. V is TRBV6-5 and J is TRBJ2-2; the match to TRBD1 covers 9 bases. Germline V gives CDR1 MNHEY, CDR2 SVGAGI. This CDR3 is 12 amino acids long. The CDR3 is CASRQTGGGLFF. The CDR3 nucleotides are TGTGCCAGCAGACAGACAGGGGGGGGGCTGTTTTTT.

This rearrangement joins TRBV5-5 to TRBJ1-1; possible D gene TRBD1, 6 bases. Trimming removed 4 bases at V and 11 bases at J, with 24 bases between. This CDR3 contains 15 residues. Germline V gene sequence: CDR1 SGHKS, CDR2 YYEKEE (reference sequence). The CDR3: CASSRTDRFFSGAFF. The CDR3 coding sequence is TGTGCCAGCAGCCGTACAGACAGGTTTTTTAGTGGGGCTTTCTTT.

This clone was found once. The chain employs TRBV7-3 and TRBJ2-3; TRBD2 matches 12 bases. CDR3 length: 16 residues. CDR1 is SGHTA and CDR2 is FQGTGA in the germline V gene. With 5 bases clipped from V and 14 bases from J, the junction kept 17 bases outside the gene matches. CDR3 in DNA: TGTGCCAGCAGCCACCTAGCGGGAGGGCCCCTAACGCAGTGGTATTTT. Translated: CASSHLAGGPLTQWYF.

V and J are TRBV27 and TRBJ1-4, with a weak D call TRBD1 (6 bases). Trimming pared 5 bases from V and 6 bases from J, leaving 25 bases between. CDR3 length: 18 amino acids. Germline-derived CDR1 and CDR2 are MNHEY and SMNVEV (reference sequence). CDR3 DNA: TGTGCCAGCAGTCCCCACTTCTACGGGGGGCGCAAGGATGAAAAACTGTTTTTT. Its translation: CASSPHFYGGRKDEKLFF.

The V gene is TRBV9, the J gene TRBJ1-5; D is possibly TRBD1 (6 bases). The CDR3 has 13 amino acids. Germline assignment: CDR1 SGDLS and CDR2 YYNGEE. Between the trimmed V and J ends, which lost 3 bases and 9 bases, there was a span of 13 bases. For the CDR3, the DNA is TGTGCCAGCAGCGAAGGAGGACAGCCGCCCCAGCATTTT. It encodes CASSEGGQPPQHF.